These 17 T cell receptor beta chains came from one sample sequenced in a study of T cell responses to AZD1222 COVID-19 vaccine. Some clones are missing from TCRdb's copy, which holds only in-frame ones; the method was immunoSEQ multiplex PCR. The top ten hold 6.3% of the sample, which has some 95,000 clones, around 85% seen once. Sequencing was performed on peripheral blood, taken on day 0 of AZD1222 vaccination. The receptors were sampled from an adult in good health.

The chain uses TRBV4-3 and TRBJ2-2, with a weak D call TRBD2 (5 bases). The CDR3 is made up of 16 amino acids. The germline V and J ends were trimmed by 0 bases and 4 bases, with 12 bases remaining between them. Germline lookup yields CDR1 LGHNA and CDR2 YSLEER. The CDR3 loop reads CASSQDTQRITGELFF. The CDR3 region has the DNA TGCGCCAGCAGCCAAGATACTCAGCGGATCACCGGGGAGCTGTTTTTT.

V usage is TRBV5-1 and J usage is TRBJ1-1; D call uncertain. Trimming took off 5 bases at V and 1 base at J, with 3 bases between the two ends. CDR3 length equals 11 residues. Germline-derived CDR1 and CDR2 are SGHRS and YFSETQ. The CDR3, as DNA: TGCGCCAGCAGTGAGAACACTGAAGCTTTCTTT. This translates into CASSENTEAFF.

A note on this clone: Other nucleotide sequences from this sample produce the same CDR3. This chain connects TRBV5-1 to TRBJ1-1, with TRBD1 matching 11 bases. Germline CDR1 and CDR2: SGHRS and YFSETQ. The CDR3 extends over 14 amino acids. Trimming removed 4 bases from V and 4 bases from J; junction bases left unmatched: 3. In nucleotides, the CDR3 is TGCGCCAGCAGCAGCGGGACAGGGGGCACTGAAGCTTTCTTT. Residues: CASSSGTGGTEAFF.

Written as DNA, the CDR3 is TGTGCCAGCAGTTTCGTGGGTGCCGGGGAGCTGTTTTTT. Translated, it gives CASSFVGAGELFF. The chain employs TRBV12-3 or TRBV12-4 and TRBJ2-2; no clear D. The length of the CDR3 is 13 residues. Trimming cost V 3 bases and J 6 bases, with 8 bases left between them.

This chain joins TRBV6-2 or TRBV6-3 and TRBJ2-5; no clear D gene. Germline V CDR1 and CDR2: MNHEY, SVGEGT. This CDR3 has 11 residues. Trimming shortened V by 5 bases and J by 5 bases, and 6 bases separated the two germline ends. This chain's CDR3 is CASSGMETQYF. The CDR3 coding sequence is TGTGCCAGCAGTGGGATGGAGACCCAGTACTTC.

This clone was seen a few times. The CDR3 protein is CASSYSISGANVLTF. In DNA form, the CDR3 reads TGTGCCAGCAGTTACTCGATCTCTGGGGCCAACGTCCTGACTTTC. The chain carries TRBV6-5 and TRBJ2-6, with D unresolved. The CDR3 length is 15 residues. Per germline, CDR1 MNHEY and CDR2 SVGAGI. V was cut by 0 bases and J by 0 bases, with 3 bases left in between.

This sequence joins TRBV7-8 and TRBJ1-5, with a possible D match to TRBD1 (5 bases). The CDR3 has 14 amino acids. Germline-derived CDR1 and CDR2 are SGHVS and FQNEAQ. The ends were cut back, 5 bases at V and 7 bases at J, with 15 bases in the middle. CDR3 amino acids: CASSPQGVGQPQHF. The CDR3 bases are TGTGCCAGCAGCCCCCAGGGAGTTGGGCAGCCCCAGCATTTT.

This chain links TRBV3-1 (or the pseudogene TRBV3-2) with TRBJ1-5; D remains ambiguous. This CDR3 is 13 amino acids long. V was pared by 4 bases and J by 3 bases, with 7 bases between. Germline CDR1 reads LGHDT; CDR2 reads YNNKEL (reference sequence). The CDR3, as DNA: TGTGCCAGCAGCCCCCAGCCCAATCAGCCCCAGCATTTT. Translating it yields CASSPQPNQPQHF.

This clone was found a few times. The chain links TRBV2 to TRBJ2-7; D gene ambiguous. In germline, CDR1 is SNHLY, CDR2 FYNNEI. Trimming took off 2 bases at V and 2 bases at J, with 10 bases between the two ends. The CDR3 runs 14 residues. The CDR3 sequence: CASSEISQTYEQYF. As DNA, the CDR3 is TGTGCCAGCAGTGAAATCTCACAGACCTACGAGCAGTACTTC.

Notes on this clone: The sample has other DNA sequences that encode this CDR3 too. This chain joins TRBV9 and TRBJ1-1, with D unclear. Germline V CDR1 and CDR2: SGDLS, YYNGEE. Trimming took 0 bases from V and 1 from J, leaving 4 bases between them. This CDR3 is 13 amino acids long. The DNA for the CDR3 is TGTGCCAGCAGCGTAGAAGGGAACACTGAAGCTTTCTTT. It translates to CASSVEGNTEAFF. Full variable domain (missing parts from reference TRBV9 and TRBJ1-1): DSGVTQTPKHLITATGQRVTLRCSPRSGDLSVYWYQQSLDQGLQFLIQYYNGEERAKGNILERFSAQQFPDLHSELNLSSLELGDSALYFCASSVEGNTEAFFGQGTRLTVV.

This rearrangement joins TRBV2 to TRBJ1-2; D unclear. Per the germline V gene, CDR1 is SNHLY and CDR2 is FYNNEI. Trimming took 7 bases from V and 2 from J, leaving 11 bases between them. CDR3 length: 13 residues. CDR3 loop: CASIPVKNYGYTF. DNA of the CDR3: TGTGCCAGCATCCCGGTCAAGAACTATGGCTACACCTTC.

The chain recombines TRBV4-1 with TRBJ1-1, with D maybe TRBD1 (6 bases). Trimming took 0 bases from V and 1 from J, leaving 18 bases between them. The CDR3 is 18 residues long. The germline V gene has CDR1 MGHRA and CDR2 YSYEKL. CDR3 DNA: TGCGCCAGCAGCCAAGATTCCGGGGGCGCTTGGGCGAACACTGAAGCTTTCTTT. Translated: CASSQDSGGAWANTEAFF.

This clone turned up a few times. The rearrangement links TRBV19 to TRBJ2-7; 7 positions match TRBD1. This CDR3 is 15 amino acids long. The V gene's germline CDR1 is LNHDA and CDR2 SQIVND (reference sequence). With V trimmed by 5 bases and J by 4 bases, 11 bases remained unmatched. This CDR3 is CASSPPPGTDYEQYF. The CDR3 nucleotides read TGTGCCAGTAGTCCTCCTCCCGGGACAGATTACGAGCAGTACTTC.

V and J are TRBV6-5 and TRBJ2-1, with 7 nucleotides matching TRBD2. Germline CDR1 MNHEY, CDR2 SVGAGI. J lost 8 bases, V lost 8 bases, and 3 bases had no gene match. The CDR3 covers 11 residues. The CDR3 DNA reads TGTGCCAGCCAGACTAGCTATGAGCAGTTCTTC. This codes for CASQTSYEQFF.

The gene calls are TRBV15 and TRBJ2-7; D gene ambiguous. The CDR3 is 17 residues long. From germline, CDR1 is LNHNV and CDR2 YYDKDF (reference sequence). V lost 5 bases and J 6 bases, leaving 26 bases between the germline ends. CDR3 sequence: CATSSPREAASGREQYF. For the CDR3, the DNA is TGTGCCACCAGCTCCCCCCGAGAGGCGGCTTCCGGTCGCGAGCAGTACTTC. Full variable domain (rest looked up from reference TRBV15 and TRBJ2-7): DAMVIQNPRYQVTQFGKPVTLSCSQTLNHNVMYWYQQKSSQAPKLLFHYYDKDFNNEADTPDNFQSRRPNTSFCFLDIRSPGLGDTAMYLCATSSPREAASGREQYFGPGTRLTVT.

This rearrangement joins TRBV12-3 or TRBV12-4 to TRBJ2-3; D remains ambiguous. This CDR3 contains 12 residues. The V end lost 5 bases, the J end lost 2 bases, and 5 bases lay between the germline ends. CDR3 nucleotides: TGTGCCAGCAGTGAATACACAGATACGCAGTATTTT. Translating it yields CASSEYTDTQYF.

The chain couples TRBV5-6 to TRBJ2-6, with a weak D call TRBD1 (6 bases). This CDR3 contains 18 residues. Between the trimmed V and J ends, which lost 4 bases and 4 bases, there was a span of 21 bases. Germline CDR1 SGHDT, CDR2 YYEEEE. The CDR3 sequence is CASSELGAGVNGANVLTF. DNA of the CDR3: TGTGCCAGCAGCGAATTGGGTGCAGGGGTGAACGGGGCCAACGTCCTGACTTTC. Full variable domain (remainder filled in from reference TRBV5-6 and TRBJ2-6): DAGVTQSPTHLIKTRGQQVTLRCSPKSGHDTVSWYQQALGQGPQFIFQYYEEEERQRGNFPDRFSGHQFPNYSSELNVNALLLGDSALYLCASSELGAGVNGANVLTFGAGSRLTVL.